This TCR beta chain originates from a study of blood T cell repertoires in COVID-19. Trimming cost V 3 bases and J 8 bases; bases outside gene matches: 13. The CDR3 totals 16 residues. Germline V lookup: CDR1 MDHEN, CDR2 SYDVKM. The assay was immunoSEQ multiplex PCR, and TCRdb's table has in-frame clones only and misses some. The table includes a few hundred thousand clones, around nine tenths detected once. The specimen sequenced was peripheral blood. The TCR originated in a woman aged 60-70 years with COVID-19, enrolled during active disease. V is TRBV28 and J is TRBJ2-1; 7 bases map to TRBD1. DNA for the CDR3: TGTGCCAGCAGTTTGTTGGGTGCGAACAGGGGCTATGAGCAGTTCTTC. Protein: CASSLLGANRGYEQFF.